A selection of T cell receptor beta chains follows, all from one sample in a study of T cell responses to AZD1222 COVID-19 vaccine. The repertoire was sequenced with immunoSEQ multiplex PCR; TCRdb's copy has only in-frame clones and lacks some. The sample carries 160,000 or so clones, about 90% recorded once. The input for sequencing was peripheral blood, taken on day 0 of MenACWY control vaccination. These receptors all come from an adult in good health. Both conserved end residues are part of each CDR3. Each record gives: CDR3 length, V gene, D gene, J gene, clone size, CDR3 protein, CDR3 DNA. D genes are given only for firm matches. A row's size may be missing; if present it is once, few, many or a size class.

length: 16; V: TRBV5-1; D: TRBD1; J: TRBJ1-2; size: -; CDR3: CASSLGTRGPNYGYTF; DNA: TGCGCCAGCAGCTTGGGGACAAGGGGGCCCAACTATGGCTACACCTTC
length: 16; V: TRBV7-9; D: -; J: TRBJ1-3; size: -; CDR3: CASRPTDGSSGNTIYF; DNA: TGTGCCAGCAGACCTACGGACGGGAGCTCTGGAAACACCATATATTTT
length: 15; V: TRBV30; D: -; J: TRBJ1-5; size: -; CDR3: CAWSRQTYSNQPQHF; DNA: TGTGCCTGGAGTCGACAGACTTATAGCAATCAGCCCCAGCATTTT
length: 16; V: TRBV21-1; D: -; J: TRBJ2-5; size: few; CDR3: CASNHHLSKRRETQYF; DNA: TGTGCCAGCAACCACCACCTATCTAAGCGCAGGGAGACCCAGTACTTC
length: 15; V: TRBV27; D: -; J: TRBJ1-1; size: -; CDR3: CASSLSGGANTEAFF; DNA: TGTGCCAGCAGTTTATCGGGGGGGGCCAACACTGAAGCTTTCTTT
length: 12; V: TRBV19; D: -; J: TRBJ1-2; size: -; CDR3: CASSITNYGYTF; DNA: TGTGCCAGTAGTATTACCAACTATGGCTACACCTTC
length: 15; V: TRBV19; D: TRBD1; J: TRBJ2-5; size: -; CDR3: CASRMGQAPQETQYF; DNA: TGTGCCAGTAGGATGGGACAGGCCCCCCAAGAGACCCAGTACTTC
length: 15; V: TRBV6-1; D: -; J: TRBJ2-7; size: -; CDR3: CASSEVGGNFYEQYF; DNA: TGTGCCAGCAGTGAGGTCGGGGGAAATTTCTACGAGCAGTACTTC
length: 13; V: TRBV6-5; D: TRBD2; J: TRBJ2-1; size: once; CDR3: CASSLAGAHEQFF; DNA: TGTGCCAGCAGTCTAGCGGGAGCTCATGAGCAGTTCTTC
length: 16; V: TRBV5-1; D: TRBD1; J: TRBJ2-3; size: -; CDR3: CASSLRQTGHTDTQYF; DNA: TGCGCCAGCAGCTTGCGACAGACAGGGCACACAGATACGCAGTATTTT
length: 15; V: TRBV10-3; D: TRBD2; J: TRBJ2-1; size: -; CDR3: CAISESQREGNEQFF; DNA: TGTGCCATCAGTGAGTCCCAGCGGGAGGGGAATGAGCAGTTCTTC
length: 16; V: TRBV10-3; D: -; J: TRBJ2-1; size: -; CDR3: CATAGADASSYNEQFF; DNA: TGTGCCACCGCCGGAGCGGATGCTAGCTCCTACAATGAGCAGTTCTTC
length: 11; V: TRBV4-2; D: -; J: TRBJ2-2; size: -; CDR3: CASSRTGELFF; DNA: TGTGCCAGCAGCCGAACCGGGGAGCTGTTTTTT
length: 15; V: TRBV7-2; D: -; J: TRBJ1-1; size: -; CDR3: CASSLVEGLGTEAFF; DNA: TGTGCCAGCAGCTTAGTCGAGGGGTTGGGGACTGAAGCTTTCTTT
length: 14; V: TRBV5-1; D: -; J: TRBJ2-5; size: -; CDR3: CASSLHSPQETQYF; DNA: TGCGCCAGCAGCTTGCATAGTCCCCAAGAGACCCAGTACTTC
length: 12; V: TRBV12-3/TRBV12-4; D: TRBD2; J: TRBJ2-7; size: -; CDR3: CASQRDSYEQYF; DNA: TGTGCCAGTCAGCGGGATTCCTACGAGCAGTACTTC
length: 14; V: TRBV6-5; D: -; J: TRBJ1-2; size: -; CDR3: CASTDGGRSYGYTF; DNA: TGTGCCAGCACCGACGGGGGGCGCAGCTATGGCTACACCTTC
length: 12; V: TRBV24-1; D: -; J: TRBJ2-1; size: -; CDR3: CATGRRDNEQFF; DNA: TGTGCCACCGGGAGACGCGACAATGAGCAGTTCTTC
length: 15; V: TRBV6-1; D: TRBD2; J: TRBJ2-3; size: -; CDR3: CASSQAGGFTDTQYF; DNA: TGTGCCAGCAGTCAAGCCGGGGGGTTCACAGATACGCAGTATTTT
length: 15; V: TRBV7-2; D: -; J: TRBJ1-5; size: -; CDR3: CASSLRVDGNQPQHF; DNA: TGTGCCAGCAGCTTACGGGTAGATGGCAATCAGCCCCAGCATTTT
length: 15; V: TRBV9; D: TRBD2; J: TRBJ2-5; size: -; CDR3: CASSALAGGQETQYF; DNA: TGTGCCAGCAGCGCGCTAGCGGGTGGGCAAGAGACCCAGTACTTC
length: 12; V: TRBV5-1; D: TRBD1; J: TRBJ1-4; size: -; CDR3: CASSEGQGKLFF; DNA: TGCGCCAGCAGCGAGGGACAGGGGAAACTGTTTTTT
length: 13; V: TRBV12-3/TRBV12-4; D: -; J: TRBJ2-5; size: -; CDR3: CASSFAGGETQYF; DNA: TGTGCCAGCAGTTTCGCAGGGGGGGAGACCCAGTACTTC
length: 17; V: TRBV9; D: TRBD2; J: TRBJ2-7; size: once; CDR3: CASSVGAAGDFSYEQYF; DNA: TGTGCCAGCAGCGTAGGAGCAGCGGGGGACTTCTCCTACGAGCAGTACTTC
length: 13; V: TRBV6-5; D: TRBD1; J: TRBJ1-1; size: -; CDR3: CATISGTEAEAFF; DNA: TGTGCCACAATCTCCGGGACAGAGGCTGAAGCTTTCTTT
length: 16; V: TRBV28; D: TRBD1; J: TRBJ1-2; size: -; CDR3: CASKPGQYTANYGYTF; DNA: TGTGCCAGCAAGCCGGGACAGTACACCGCTAACTATGGCTACACCTTC
length: 16; V: TRBV15; D: -; J: TRBJ1-2; size: -; CDR3: CATSREGAGGNYGYTF; DNA: TGTGCCACCAGCAGAGAGGGCGCAGGTGGGAACTATGGCTACACCTTC
length: 14; V: TRBV11-2; D: -; J: TRBJ2-7; size: -; CDR3: CASSSAGATYEQYF; DNA: TGTGCCAGCAGCTCCGCAGGGGCTACCTACGAGCAGTACTTC
length: 11; V: TRBV29-1; D: -; J: TRBJ1-1; size: -; CDR3: CSVVNPGAAFF; DNA: TGCAGCGTTGTAAACCCAGGGGCGGCTTTCTTT
length: 13; V: TRBV28; D: -; J: TRBJ2-7; size: -; CDR3: CASRDYARYEQYF; DNA: TGTGCCAGCAGGGACTACGCCCGCTACGAGCAGTACTTC
length: 15; V: TRBV6-2/TRBV6-3; D: TRBD1; J: TRBJ1-2; size: -; CDR3: CASSLGQGASDGYTF; DNA: TGTGCCAGCAGTTTGGGACAGGGGGCTTCGGATGGCTACACCTTC
length: 16; V: TRBV6-5; D: TRBD2; J: TRBJ2-7; size: -; CDR3: CASSYSTPTAGGEQYF; DNA: TGTGCCAGCAGTTACTCGACACCGACAGCGGGGGGCGAGCAGTACTTC
length: 14; V: TRBV11-1; D: TRBD2; J: TRBJ2-7; size: -; CDR3: CASRSGLATYEQYF; DNA: TGTGCCAGCAGGTCGGGACTAGCTACCTACGAGCAGTACTTC
length: 12; V: TRBV2; D: -; J: TRBJ1-5; size: -; CDR3: CASSGGEQPQHF; DNA: TGTGCCAGCAGTGGGGGAGAACAGCCCCAGCATTTT
length: 15; V: TRBV5-1; D: -; J: TRBJ1-4; size: -; CDR3: CASSQVGGINEKLFF; DNA: TGCGCCAGCAGCCAAGTAGGGGGGATTAATGAAAAACTGTTTTTT
length: 16; V: TRBV19; D: TRBD1; J: TRBJ1-1; size: -; CDR3: CATTPLGTGFVTEAFF; DNA: TGTGCCACCACTCCCCTCGGGACAGGGTTTGTCACTGAAGCTTTCTTT
length: 16; V: TRBV3-1/TRBV3-2; D: -; J: TRBJ2-5; size: -; CDR3: CASSPEPGPSWETQYF; DNA: TGTGCCAGCAGCCCGGAACCGGGCCCCTCATGGGAGACCCAGTACTTC
length: 13; V: TRBV24-1; D: TRBD2; J: TRBJ2-5; size: -; CDR3: CATSVGGRETQYF; DNA: TGTGCCACCAGTGTCGGCGGGAGGGAGACCCAGTACTTC
length: 13; V: TRBV7-2; D: -; J: TRBJ2-5; size: -; CDR3: CASSLRARETQYF; DNA: TGTGCCAGCAGCTTAAGGGCTAGAGAGACCCAGTACTTC
length: 13; V: TRBV6-1; D: -; J: TRBJ1-2; size: -; CDR3: CASSHQVNYGYTF; DNA: TGTGCCAGCAGTCATCAGGTCAACTATGGCTACACCTTC
length: 12; V: TRBV6-2/TRBV6-3; D: -; J: TRBJ1-2; size: once; CDR3: CASSGTVYGYTF; DNA: TGTGCCAGCAGTGGGACCGTCTATGGCTACACCTTC
length: 9; V: TRBV18; D: -; J: TRBJ2-7; size: once; CDR3: CASSPRRYF; DNA: TGTGCCAGCTCACCACGTCGGTACTTC
length: 14; V: TRBV7-9; D: TRBD2; J: TRBJ2-1; size: -; CDR3: CASGKRESYNEQFF; DNA: TGTGCCAGCGGTAAGCGGGAGTCATACAATGAGCAGTTCTTC
length: 13; V: TRBV28; D: -; J: TRBJ1-3; size: once; CDR3: CASSLPSGNTIYF; DNA: TGTGCCAGCAGTTTACCCTCTGGAAACACCATATATTTT
length: 17; V: TRBV9; D: -; J: TRBJ1-1; size: -; CDR3: CASSVVVGILVNTEAFF; DNA: TGTGCCAGCAGCGTAGTGGTAGGAATATTGGTGAACACTGAAGCTTTCTTT
length: 14; V: TRBV7-5; D: -; J: TRBJ1-2; size: -; CDR3: CARSSMTTGHGYTF; DNA: TGTGCCAGAAGCTCGATGACGACAGGGCACGGCTACACCTTC
length: 19; V: TRBV27; D: TRBD1; J: TRBJ2-2; size: -; CDR3: CASSSRTGGHKLSTGELFF; DNA: TGTGCCAGCAGTTCCCGGACAGGGGGTCACAAATTGAGCACCGGGGAGCTGTTTTTT
length: 14; V: TRBV25-1; D: -; J: TRBJ2-4; size: -; CDR3: CASRDPGSKNIQYF; DNA: TGTGCCAGCAGGGATCCAGGGTCCAAAAACATTCAGTACTTC
length: 11; V: TRBV19; D: -; J: TRBJ2-5; size: once; CDR3: CASRRQETQYF; DNA: TGTGCCAGTAGGAGACAAGAGACCCAGTACTTC
length: 13; V: TRBV19; D: TRBD1; J: TRBJ1-2; size: -; CDR3: CATVDRGRVGYTF; DNA: TGTGCCACCGTGGACAGGGGGCGGGTTGGCTACACCTTC
length: 14; V: TRBV28; D: -; J: TRBJ1-2; size: once; CDR3: CASSLRRGTYGYTF; DNA: TGTGCCAGCAGTTTGAGAAGGGGGACTTATGGCTACACCTTC
length: 14; V: TRBV5-1; D: -; J: TRBJ1-1; size: -; CDR3: CASSLDGVNTEAFF; DNA: TGCGCCAGCAGCTTGGACGGAGTGAACACTGAAGCTTTCTTT
length: 15; V: TRBV5-4; D: -; J: TRBJ2-3; size: -; CDR3: CASSLDGRSTDTQYF; DNA: TGTGCCAGCAGCTTGGATGGCAGATCCACAGATACGCAGTATTTT
length: 13; V: TRBV7-9; D: -; J: TRBJ1-3; size: -; CDR3: CASSGDTGNTIYF; DNA: TGTGCCAGCAGCGGGGACACTGGAAACACCATATATTTT
length: 17; V: TRBV5-4; D: TRBD2; J: TRBJ2-6; size: -; CDR3: CASGPGTTTSGANVLTF; DNA: TGTGCCAGCGGCCCCGGGACTACTACCTCTGGGGCCAACGTCCTGACTTTC